This T cell receptor beta chain was documented in a study of cytomegalovirus exposure and HLA in healthy donors. This clone was counted ten times or more. This PCR relied on a set of 60 Vbeta primers and 13 Jbeta primers. As processed by the authors: A later analysis counted around 74 million unique TCR beta chains, 10 million to 12 million shared. Libraries were prepared by immunoSEQ multiplex PCR; TCRdb keeps only in-frame clonotypes and omits some of them. V and J calls and clone size are as listed in that table; D and trimming were resolved from the DNA. Here the sample spans about 140,000 clones, about 80% being singletons. The sample was PBMCs. The receptor was isolated from a middle-aged man in good health and CMV-seronegative.

CDR3 sequence: CAISPSLVSTEAFF. The CDR3 DNA follows: TGTGCCATCAGTCCCTCACTGGTAAGCACTGAAGCTTTCTTT. V and J are TRBV10-3 and TRBJ1-1; D unresolved. The germline CDR1 and CDR2 sequences are ENHRY and SYGVKD. Between the trimmed V and J ends, which lost 5 bases and 4 bases, there was a span of 14 bases. This CDR3 region has 14 residues.